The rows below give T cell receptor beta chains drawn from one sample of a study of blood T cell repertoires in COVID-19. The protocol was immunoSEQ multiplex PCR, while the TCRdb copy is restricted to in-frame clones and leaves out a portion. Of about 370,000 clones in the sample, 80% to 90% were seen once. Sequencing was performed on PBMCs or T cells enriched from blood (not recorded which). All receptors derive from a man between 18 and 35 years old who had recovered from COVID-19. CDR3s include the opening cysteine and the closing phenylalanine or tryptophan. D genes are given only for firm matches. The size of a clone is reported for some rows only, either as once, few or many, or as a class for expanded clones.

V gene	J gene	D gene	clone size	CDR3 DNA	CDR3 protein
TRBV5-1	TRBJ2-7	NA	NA	TGCGCCAGCAGCTTGTCCGCAGGGGATCCTTACGAGCAGTACTTC	CASSLSAGDPYEQYF
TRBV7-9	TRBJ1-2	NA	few	TGTGCCAGCAGCCAGACAGGACCTCTCTATGGCTACACCTTC	CASSQTGPLYGYTF
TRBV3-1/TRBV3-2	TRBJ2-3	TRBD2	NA	TGTGCCAGCAGCCAAGGACTAGCGGGACCGGATACGCAGTATTTT	CASSQGLAGPDTQYF
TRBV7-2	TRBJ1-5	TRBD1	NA	TGTGCCAGCAGCCCACGACAGGGGGCAGGTCAGCCCCAGCATTTT	CASSPRQGAGQPQHF
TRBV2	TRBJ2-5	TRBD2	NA	TGTGCCAGCCTGCGGGGGGGCCTGGAGACCCAGTACTTC	CASLRGGLETQYF
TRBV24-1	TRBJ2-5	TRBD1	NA	TGTGCCACCAGTGACCTAGGGGGCGGCCTCCAAGAGACCCAGTACTTC	CATSDLGGGLQETQYF
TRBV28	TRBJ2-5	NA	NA	TGTGCCAGCAGTTTAATTGAGTCGCAGGGGGGGACCCAGTACTTC	CASSLIESQGGTQYF
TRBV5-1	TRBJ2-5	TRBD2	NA	TGCGCCAGCCGGACTAGCGGGCGGGGGGAGGAGACCCAGTACTTC	CASRTSGRGEETQYF
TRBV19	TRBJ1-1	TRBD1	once	TGTGCCAGTAGTATAAGGGGGCGGGCCCTACGGGACACTGAAGCTTTCTTT	CASSIRGRALRDTEAFF
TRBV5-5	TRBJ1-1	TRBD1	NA	TGTGCCAGCAGCTTGGGGACAGGGTATTGGAACACTGAAGCTTTCTTT	CASSLGTGYWNTEAFF
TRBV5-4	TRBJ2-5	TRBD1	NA	TGTGCCAGCAGCTTACGGAGAGAGGGGACAGGGAAAGAGACCCAGTACTTC	CASSLRREGTGKETQYF
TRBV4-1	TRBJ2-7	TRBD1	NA	TGCGCCAGCAGTTTGTTTCCCCACACCGGGACAGGGACATACGAGCAGTACTTC	CASSLFPHTGTGTYEQYF
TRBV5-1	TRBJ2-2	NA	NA	TGCGCCAGCAGCTTGAGTGGGGCAGGCACCGGGGAGCTGTTTTTT	CASSLSGAGTGELFF